This T cell receptor (beta chain) came from a study of T cell responses to AZD1222 COVID-19 vaccine (dated by TCRdb to 2020 to 2023). About the study as a whole: AZD1222 recipients with second doses at about 4 weeks or about 12 weeks were pooled, because spike-specific TCR depth and breadth did not differ between schedules. A total of approximately 230 trial participants underwent TCR sequencing, of whom nearly 210 received two doses of AZD1222 and around 25 received two doses of the MenACWY control vaccine. Trial participants were enrolled by age into 18-55, 56-69 and 70-plus year subgroups, with 148, 28 and 57 TCR-sequenced participants respectively.

The CDR3 regions of human TCRbeta chains were subjected to immunosequencing. The original methods were these. TCRs in the repertoires were matched against a reference library of SARS-CoV-2-specific TCRs that had been generated with the MIRA antigen-specificity platform. Breadth was defined as the fraction of unique TCRs that were SARS-CoV-2-associated. Depth was defined as the fraction of total T cells that were SARS-CoV-2-associated. Using the MIRA data, each spike-specific TCR was mapped to the spike region that the TCR reacts to and placed in a CD4 or CD8 class. Log10-transformed breadth and depth values were compared by one-way ANOVA with Sidak's multiple comparisons tests. The table comes from immuneACCESS by way of TCRdb, which keeps in-frame sequences with V and J called. Part of the clones is missing from these tables; in studies checked, under half for an unresolved V gene and the rest for unknown reasons. The D gene and trimming were derived from the DNA, and the V and J assignments and clone size from that table. The sample table shows about 130,000 clones, and over 75% are seen once. The ten most abundant clones make up roughly 7.2% of the sample.

For CDR1 and CDR2, the germline V gene lists MGHDK and SYGVNS. Trimming costs V 3 bases and J 7 bases, and their ends lie 12 bases apart. The CDR3 runs 13 residues from the cysteine to the phenylalanine. Here the CDR3 DNA is all that survives: 39 bases in frame from base 1. Of note for this clone: This clone's antigen is unknown. No quality values exist for individual bases; no much larger clone is one base distant.

General findings and caveats noted by the study authors: Spike-specific TCR breadth and depth rose significantly after two AZD1222 doses compared with day 0 and with MenACWY recipients. The 56-69-year group was small, and its depth increase did not reach significance, likely because of low power. The whole spike protein was spanned by vaccine-associated CD4 TCRs, and dominant responses were seen in regions 160-218 and 743-854. Conclusions about previously exposed vaccinees are limited, since just five to seven AZD1222 recipients were seropositive for SARS-CoV-2 at baseline. Reportedly, close to half of the unique spike-specific TCRs recognized epitopes lying outside the regions that are mutated in the B.1.351 and B.1.1.7 variants. Participants were mostly white British and included more females than males, and it was suggested by the authors that clonal diversity may have been underestimated. Because no day 14 peak-response samples were available, repertoires were characterized only after the peak T cell response.

Explained via the paper, the time point label denotes: baseline before first vaccination. Vaccinee samples were obtained from the UK trials COV001 and COV002, which included a single-blind randomized controlled phase 2/3 trial of AZD1222 (ChAdOx1 nCoV-19) in healthy adults. For TCRbeta chain sequencing, PBMC samples were collected from trial participants at day 0 and at day 28 after the second dose. The sequence was obtained from an adult in good health. The chain employs TRBV25-1 and TRBJ1-1, with an unclear D gene assignment. The sequenced sample was peripheral blood, obtained on day 0 of AZD1222 vaccination. The CDR3 protein: CASSDSRRVEAFF. The DNA is as follows: TGTGCCAGCAGTGATAGTCGTAGGGTTGAAGCTTTCTTT.